These 22 T cell receptor beta chains originate from one sample sequenced in a study of breast tumors, draining lymph nodes, adjacent tissues. TCRdb re-derived calls from the multiplex PCR reads in MiXCR, one entry per CDR3 protein. The sample holds more than 80,000 distinct CDR3 sequences; about 31% are singletons and the top ten take under 6.5%. Axillary draining lymph nodes of breast cancer patients supplied the node samples. Sample: axillary lymph node tissue. The receptors originated from a female donor with breast cancer. Some clones in this sample may be carry-over from other donors' samples.

This clonotype was seen many times. J is TRBJ1-4 and V is TRBV6-1; D may be TRBD1 (5 bases). The germline V gene encodes CDR1 MNHNS and CDR2 SASEGT. The V gene lost 4 bases and the J gene lost 2 bases, with 14 bases spanning the gap. The CDR3 is 16 amino acids. The CDR3 nucleotides read TGTGCCAGCAGTGTTCTTCGAGGGGAGACTAATGAAAAACTGTTTTTT. This gives the protein CASSVLRGETNEKLFF.

This clonotype was counted ten times or more. The chain recombines TRBV30 with TRBJ2-7; perhaps TRBD1 as D (6 bases). Deletions cut 2 bases from V and 2 bases from J, with 16 bases between. The CDR3 sequence is 15 residues long. In germline, CDR1 is GTSNPN, CDR2 SVGIG (reference sequence). The CDR3 here is CAWSRTGTHTYEQYF. The CDR3 region has the DNA TGTGCCTGGAGTCGAACCGGGACACATACCTACGAGCAGTACTTC.

This clonotype was detected ten times or more. V and J are TRBV20-1 and TRBJ1-2; 7 bases agree with TRBD1. Germline V gene data show CDR1 as DFQATT and CDR2 as SNEGSKA (reference sequence). V was pared by 6 bases and J by 4 bases, with 8 bases of the junction left unmatched. The CDR3 sequence is 13 residues long. In nucleotides, the CDR3 is TGCAGTGCCACGCCAGGGGGGAGCTATGGCTACACCTTC. As protein: CSATPGGSYGYTF.

This clonotype was detected many times. The chain combines TRBV5-6 with TRBJ2-5; 7 bases fit TRBD2. This CDR3 comprises 15 residues. Germline CDR1 is SGHDT and CDR2 is YYEEEE. The J segment lost 3 bases and the V segment lost 2 bases, leaving 7 bases of the junction unmatched. CDR3 residues: CASSLDPAGEETQYF. Here the CDR3 DNA reads TGTGCCAGCAGCTTAGATCCGGCGGGGGAAGAGACCCAGTACTTC.

The chain recombines TRBV6-2 or TRBV6-3 with TRBJ2-2; no clear D gene. Looked up from germline, CDR1 is MNHEY and CDR2 is SVGEGT. Deletions cut 4 bases from V and 1 base from J, with 16 bases between. The CDR3 covers 17 residues. CDR3 region: CASSSRPQVMNTGELFF. DNA of the CDR3: TGTGCCAGCAGTTCGCGGCCCCAAGTAATGAACACCGGGGAGCTGTTTTTT.

This clonotype occurred many times. The J gene is TRBJ2-3, the V gene TRBV6-6; a possible D gene is TRBD2 (5 bases). The CDR3 is 18 residues long. Per germline, CDR1 MNHNY and CDR2 SVGAGI (reference sequence). The CDR3 sequence: CASSPLLRQSGSGDTQYF. Written as DNA, the CDR3 is TGTGCGAGCTCCCCCCTCTTGCGGCAGAGCGGTTCAGGAGATACGCAGTATTTT.

This clonotype was seen repeatedly, ten times or more. This rearrangement joins TRBV6-6 to TRBJ1-2; perhaps TRBD1 as D (6 bases). This CDR3 spans 15 amino acids. The ends were cut back, 5 bases at V and 0 bases at J, with 13 bases in the middle. From germline, CDR1 is MNHNY and CDR2 SVGAGI (reference sequence). Here the CDR3 DNA reads TGTGCCAGCAGTCACGGGGGCACGGCTAACTATGGCTACACCTTC. Protein sequence: CASSHGGTANYGYTF.

Remarks on this clonotype: This could be a read error, since a much larger clone is one nucleotide away. This chain uses TRBV6-5 with TRBJ1-4; TRBD1 matches at 7 bases. This CDR3 region has 17 residues. The germline gives CDR1 MNHEY, CDR2 SVGAGI. CDR3 DNA sequence: TGTGCCAGCAGTCACTCGCGGGTGACAGGGTTTGATGAAAGACTGTTTTTT. The encoded protein is CASSHSRVTGFDERLFF.

For this clonotype: A much bigger clone sits one base away, suggesting this may be a read error. The rearrangement uses TRBV3-1 and TRBJ2-1; 8 nucleotides agree with TRBD1. The junction had 13 bases not matched to a gene; V was cut back by 8 bases and J by 7 bases. Germline loops: CDR1 LGHDT, CDR2 YNNKEL (reference sequence). The CDR3 is 15 amino acids. This CDR3 is CASGPEGDRGNEQFF. The DNA of the CDR3 is TGTGCCAGCGGCCCCGAGGGAGACAGGGGTAATGAGCAGTTCTTC.

Many counts were recorded for this clonotype. The rearrangement joins TRBV20-1 to TRBJ2-1; 7 bases map to TRBD2. The trim removed 4 bases at V and 11 bases at J, leaving 5 bases unmatched. The CDR3 covers 11 residues. Germline V CDR1 and CDR2: DFQATT, SNEGSKA (reference sequence). The chain's CDR3 is CSAKSTSKQFF. Written as DNA, the CDR3 is TGCAGTGCTAAGTCGACTAGCAAGCAGTTCTTC.

Worth noting for this clonotype: A much larger clonotype is one base distant, so this may be a read error. The chain couples TRBV7-9 to TRBJ2-1; weak D call: TRBD2 (6 bases). Germline V gene data show CDR1 as SEHNR and CDR2 as FQNEAQ (reference sequence). This CDR3 region has 15 residues. CDR3 protein: CASSLAGGTYNEQLF. In DNA form, the CDR3 reads TGTGCCAGCAGCTTAGCCGGAGGGACCTACAATGAGCAGCTCTTC.

As regards this clonotype: One junction end disagrees with the germline gene, perhaps due to a read error. The chain has TRBV6-6 and TRBJ2-7; D remains unclear. Germline lookup yields CDR1 MNHNY and CDR2 SVGAGI (reference sequence). The CDR3 consists of 16 residues. This CDR3 is CASSYSLGERLGEQYF. The CDR3 nucleotides read TGTGCCAGCAGCTACTCTTTGGGCGAGAGACTGGGGGAGCAGTACTTC.

Note on this clonotype: This may arise from a read error, as a much more abundant clone is one base away. The chain carries TRBV20-1 and TRBJ1-5; tentatively, D is TRBD1 (6 bases). The CDR3 length is 15 residues. The germline CDR1 and CDR2 sequences are DFQATT and SNEGSKA (reference sequence). The CDR3 reads CSARDRGLSTQPQHF. CDR3 coding DNA: TGCAGTGCTAGAGACAGGGGTCTAAGCACTCAGCCCCAGCATTTT.

This clonotype has at least ten counts. The gene calls are TRBV28 and TRBJ2-1; 10 bases fit TRBD2. Germline CDR1 MDHEN, CDR2 SYDVKM. Losses at the gene ends were 10 bases for V and 2 bases for J; bases not matched to a gene: 8. CDR3 length: 15 amino acids. The CDR3 DNA reads TGTGCCATACGAGCGGGAGGGCCAACCTACAATGAGCAGTTCTTC. This encodes CAIRAGGPTYNEQFF.

This clonotype was seen just once. This sequence may be a read error, since a much larger clone differs from it by one base. This chain joins TRBV6-1 and TRBJ1-2; no definite D call. Germline V gene lookup returns CDR1 MNHNS and CDR2 SASEGT. CDR3 size: 13 residues. As DNA, the CDR3 is TGTGCCAGCAGTGAGTCGCTTAACTATGGCTACGCCTTC. It is translated as CASSESLNYGYAF.

This clonotype was observed many times. This chain joins TRBV2 and TRBJ1-5; D is unclear. Germline V CDR1 and CDR2: SNHLY, FYNNEI. The CDR3 length is 14 residues. Trimming shortened V by 4 bases and J by 5 bases, and 12 bases separated the two germline ends. The DNA of the CDR3 is TGTGCCAGCAGTGGATCCACGGGATATCAGCCCCAGCATTTT. Protein sequence: CASSGSTGYQPQHF.

The sample holds many counts of this clonotype. The genes are TRBV4-1 and TRBJ2-7; the D call may be TRBD1 or TRBD2 (5 bases each). CDR3 length equals 13 residues. Between the trimmed V and J ends, which lost 4 bases and 6 bases, there was a span of 13 bases. Germline CDR1 and CDR2: MGHRA and YSYEKL. The CDR3 DNA reads as TGCGCCAGCAGCCTCGGGACCACGCTCGAGCAGTACTTC. Translating gives CASSLGTTLEQYF.

This clonotype has a count of ten or more. This sequence joins TRBV7-9 and TRBJ2-1, with a tentative D call TRBD2 (5 bases). The CDR3 has 14 amino acids. The V end was cut by 1 base, the J end by 10 bases, with 14 bases between. The germline gives CDR1 SEHNR, CDR2 FQNEAQ (reference sequence). CDR3 coding DNA: TGTGCCAGCAGCTTAGGAGAACTAGTCCGGGAGCAGTTCTTC. It yields the protein CASSLGELVREQFF. The full variable domain, its missing parts supplied by reference TRBV7-9 and TRBJ2-1, is DTGVSQNPRHKITKRGQNVTFRCDPISEHNRLYWYRQTLGQGPEFLTYFQNEAQLEKSRLLSDRFSAERPKGSFSTLEIQRTEQGDSAMYLCASSLGELVREQFFGPGTRLTVL.

This clonotype was recorded at least ten times. The chain joins TRBV20-1 to TRBJ2-7; tentatively, D is TRBD1 or TRBD2 (6 bases each). V was clipped by 0 bases and J by 0 bases, with 15 bases between them. Germline-derived CDR1 and CDR2 are DFQATT and SNEGSKA (reference sequence). This CDR3 has 16 amino acids. As DNA, the CDR3 is TGCAGTGCTAGAGATGAGGGGGGCTGGGCCTCCTACGAGCAGTACTTC. The encoded protein is CSARDEGGWASYEQYF.

The gene calls are TRBV20-1 and TRBJ2-7, with 10 bases fitting TRBD1. The V gene's germline CDR1 is DFQATT and CDR2 SNEGSKA (reference sequence). CDR3 length: 14 amino acids. The V gene end was trimmed by 3 bases and the J gene end by 5 bases; junction bases not matched to a gene: 7. The DNA for the CDR3 is TGCAGTGCTAGTACCGGGACAGGGGACCACGAGCAGTACTTC. As protein: CSASTGTGDHEQYF.

Comments on this clonotype: A much more abundant neighbour one base away suggests this may be a read error. The chain carries TRBV6-5 and TRBJ2-7; perhaps TRBD2 as D (5 bases). Germline values: CDR1 MNHEY, CDR2 SVGAGI. The length of the CDR3 is 15 residues. This chain's CDR3 is CVSSHSPSSPYEQYF. In DNA form, the CDR3 reads TGTGTCAGCAGTCACAGCCCCTCTAGCCCCTACGAGCAGTACTTC.

This clonotype was seen ten or more times. The genes are TRBV19 and TRBJ2-1; 7 nucleotides line up with TRBD2. CDR3 size: 16 residues. Germline V gene lookup returns CDR1 LNHDA and CDR2 SQIVND (reference sequence). Germline trimming cut 5 bases from V and 0 bases from J; bases unmatched to any gene: 7. The DNA of the CDR3 is TGTGCCAGTAGTTCTACTAGCGCGCCCTCCTACAATGAGCAGTTCTTC. This codes for CASSSTSAPSYNEQFF.